The T cell receptor (beta chain) described here comes from a study of T cell responses to AZD1222 COVID-19 vaccine. Whole-study results and caveats: An increase in Spike-specific TCR breadth and depth was observed after two AZD1222 doses. Spike-wide vaccine-associated CD4 TCRs dominated at 160-218 and 743-854.

Germline CDR1 SNHLY, CDR2 FYNNEI. CDR3 length equals 13 residues. With 10 bases clipped from V and 0 bases from J, the junction kept 5 bases outside the gene matches. Data came from immunoSEQ multiplex PCR; TCRdb stores just in-frame clones and leaves some out. The repertoire holds about 150,000 clones, with 88% as singletons. This clone appeared a single time. As yet, its antigen is unknown. This rearrangement joins TRBV2 to TRBJ2-5, with 7 bases that match TRBD1. The sequence was collected from an adult in good health. The input for sequencing was peripheral blood, taken on day 0 of AZD1222 vaccination. The CDR3 DNA reads TGTGCCACACAGGGGACCCACCAAGAGACCCAGTACTTC. Residues: CATQGTHQETQYF.